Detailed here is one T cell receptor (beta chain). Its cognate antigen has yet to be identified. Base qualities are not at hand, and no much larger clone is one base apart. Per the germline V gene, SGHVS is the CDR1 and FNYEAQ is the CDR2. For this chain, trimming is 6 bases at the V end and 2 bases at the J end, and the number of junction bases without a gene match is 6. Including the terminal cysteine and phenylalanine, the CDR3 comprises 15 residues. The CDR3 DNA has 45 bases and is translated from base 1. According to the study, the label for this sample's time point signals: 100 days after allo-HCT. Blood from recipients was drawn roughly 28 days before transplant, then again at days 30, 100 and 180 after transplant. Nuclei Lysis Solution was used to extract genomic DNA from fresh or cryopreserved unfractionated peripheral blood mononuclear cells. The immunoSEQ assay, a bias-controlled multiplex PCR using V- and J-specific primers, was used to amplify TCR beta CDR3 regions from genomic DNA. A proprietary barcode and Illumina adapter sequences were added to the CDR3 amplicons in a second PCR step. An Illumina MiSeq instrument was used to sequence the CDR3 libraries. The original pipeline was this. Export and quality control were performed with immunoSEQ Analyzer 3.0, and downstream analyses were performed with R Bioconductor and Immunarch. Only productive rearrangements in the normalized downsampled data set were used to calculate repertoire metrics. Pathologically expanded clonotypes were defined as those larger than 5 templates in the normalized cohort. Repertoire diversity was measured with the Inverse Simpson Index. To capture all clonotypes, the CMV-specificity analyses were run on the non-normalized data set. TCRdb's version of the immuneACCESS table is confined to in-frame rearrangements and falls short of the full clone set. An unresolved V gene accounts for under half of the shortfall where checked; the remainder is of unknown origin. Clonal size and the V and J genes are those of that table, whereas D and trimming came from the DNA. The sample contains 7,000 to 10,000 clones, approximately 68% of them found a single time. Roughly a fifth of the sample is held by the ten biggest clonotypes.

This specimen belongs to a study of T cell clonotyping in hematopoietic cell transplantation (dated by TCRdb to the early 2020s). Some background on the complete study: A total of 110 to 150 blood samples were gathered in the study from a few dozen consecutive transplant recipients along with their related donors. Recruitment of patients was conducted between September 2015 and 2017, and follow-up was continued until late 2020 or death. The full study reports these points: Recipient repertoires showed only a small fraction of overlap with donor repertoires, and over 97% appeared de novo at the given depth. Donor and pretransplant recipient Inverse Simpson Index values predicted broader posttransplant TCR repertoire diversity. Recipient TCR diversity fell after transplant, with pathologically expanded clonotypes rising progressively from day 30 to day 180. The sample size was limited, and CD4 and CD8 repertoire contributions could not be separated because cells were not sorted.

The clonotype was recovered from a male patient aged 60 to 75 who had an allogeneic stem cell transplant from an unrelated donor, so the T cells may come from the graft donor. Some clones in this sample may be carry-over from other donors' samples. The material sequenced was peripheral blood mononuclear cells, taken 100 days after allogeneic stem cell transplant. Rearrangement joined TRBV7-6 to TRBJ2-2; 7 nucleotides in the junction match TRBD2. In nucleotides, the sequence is TGTGCCAGCAGAGCTCTAGCGGTCAACACCGGGGAGCTGTTTTTT. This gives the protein CASRALAVNTGELFF.